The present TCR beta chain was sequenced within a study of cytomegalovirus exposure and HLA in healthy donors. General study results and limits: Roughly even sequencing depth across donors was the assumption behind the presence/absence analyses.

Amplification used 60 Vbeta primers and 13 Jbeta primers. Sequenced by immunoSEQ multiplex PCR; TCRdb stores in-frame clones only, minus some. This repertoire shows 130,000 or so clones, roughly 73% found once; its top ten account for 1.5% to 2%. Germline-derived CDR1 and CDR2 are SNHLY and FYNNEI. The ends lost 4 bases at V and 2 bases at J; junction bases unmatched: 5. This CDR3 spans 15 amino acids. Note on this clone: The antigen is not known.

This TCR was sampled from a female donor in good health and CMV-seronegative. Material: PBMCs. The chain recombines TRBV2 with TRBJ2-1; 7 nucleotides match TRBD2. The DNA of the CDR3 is TGTGCCAGCAGTGTGGGGACTACAACCTACAATGAGCAGTTCTTC. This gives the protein CASSVGTTTYNEQFF.